These 32 T cell receptor beta chains were all obtained from the same sample, sequenced in a study of T cell responses to AZD1222 COVID-19 vaccine. Here immunoSEQ multiplex PCR was the method, and the copy in TCRdb shows in-frame clones only, minus some. The sample lists approximately 150,000 clones, 90% occurring once. The specimen comprised peripheral blood, sampled 28 days after the second AZD1222 dose. The receptors originated from an adult who received the AZD1222 COVID-19 vaccine.

This chain joins TRBV5-1 and TRBJ1-4; D might be TRBD1 (5 bases). The V and J ends lost 4 bases and 3 bases respectively, with 25 bases between them. The CDR3 consists of 19 residues. Germline lookup yields CDR1 SGHRS and CDR2 YFSETQ. CDR3 DNA: TGCGCCAGCAGCGTTGGTACGTCAACCCGGGGGACGGCTAATGAAAAACTGTTTTTT. Its translation is CASSVGTSTRGTANEKLFF. The variable domain in full, with the rest retrieved from reference TRBV5-1 and TRBJ1-4, is KAGVTQTPRYLIKTRGQQVTLSCSPISGHRSVSWYQQTPGQGLQFLFEYFSETQRNKGNFPGRFSGRQFSNSRSEMNVSTLELGDSALYLCASSVGTSTRGTANEKLFFGSGTQLSVL.

In its sample, this clone was seen once. The genes are TRBV6-5 and TRBJ2-7; D is ambiguous. This CDR3 has 11 residues. The germline CDR1 and CDR2 sequences are MNHEY and SVGAGI. Trimming removed 6 bases at V and 3 bases at J, with 6 bases between. The CDR3 region has the DNA TGTGCCAGCAGAGACAACTACGAGCAGTACTTC. Amino acids: CASRDNYEQYF.

The J gene is TRBJ1-3, the V gene TRBV7-9, with TRBD1 as a possible D gene (5 bases). The CDR3 has 18 residues. Germline V gives CDR1 SEHNR, CDR2 FQNEAQ (reference sequence). V lost 3 bases to trimming and J lost 2 bases, with 20 bases between them. The CDR3 DNA reads TGTGCCAGCAGCTTTTCGATTTCGGGACCCGGGCCTGGAAACACCATATATTTT. This codes for CASSFSISGPGPGNTIYF. Using reference TRBV7-9 and TRBJ1-3 for the parts outside the CDR3, the full variable domain is DTGVSQNPRHKITKRGQNVTFRCDPISEHNRLYWYRQTLGQGPEFLTYFQNEAQLEKSRLLSDRFSAERPKGSFSTLEIQRTEQGDSAMYLCASSFSISGPGPGNTIYFGEGSWLTVV.

The CDR3 coding sequence is TGCAGCGTTGATAGCTGGGATAGAAACACCATATATTTT. It codes for CSVDSWDRNTIYF. The chain joins TRBV29-1 to TRBJ1-3; D is ambiguous. CDR1 and CDR2 (germline): SQVTM, ANQGSEA. This CDR3 has 13 residues. V was pared by 3 bases and J by 5 bases, with 11 bases between.

The rearrangement uses TRBV28 and TRBJ1-2, with D possibly matching TRBD1 (5 bases). Trimming removed 6 bases from V and 6 bases from J, with 17 bases in between. CDR3 length: 14 residues. Looked up from germline, CDR1 is MDHEN and CDR2 is SYDVKM. CDR3 nucleotides: TGTGCCAGCAGACTAGACCGGGACCCAGATGGCTACACCTTC. As protein: CASRLDRDPDGYTF.

The chain carries TRBV6-5 and TRBJ1-4; 7 positions match TRBD1. The CDR3 sequence is 15 residues long. The ends lost 7 bases at V and 4 bases at J; junction bases unmatched: 9. Germline assignment: CDR1 MNHEY and CDR2 SVGAGI. The CDR3 region is CASTGRDRYNEKLFF. The DNA for the CDR3 is TGTGCCAGCACTGGCCGGGACAGATATAATGAAAAACTGTTTTTT.

The rearrangement links TRBV19 to TRBJ1-2; the D gene is possibly TRBD1 (6 bases). Germline-derived CDR1 and CDR2 are LNHDA and SQIVND (reference sequence). There are 13 residues in the CDR3. With 7 bases removed from V and 10 bases from J, the gap between germline ends came to 19 bases. The CDR3 sequence is CASTTHDRQNYTF. CDR3 in DNA: TGTGCCAGTACTACCCATGACAGGCAAAACTACACCTTC.

This clone was observed a single time. The chain couples TRBV10-3 to TRBJ2-7; D possibly uses TRBD1 or TRBD2 (6 bases each). The CDR3 sequence is 12 residues long. The V gene lost 4 bases and the J gene lost 6 bases, with 10 bases spanning the gap. The germline V gene has CDR1 ENHRY and CDR2 SYGVKD. CDR3 nucleotide sequence: TGTGCCATCAGTGGGAGGGACACCGAGCAGTACTTC. Amino acid sequence: CAISGRDTEQYF.

The gene calls are TRBV12-3 or TRBV12-4 and TRBJ1-5, with a weak D call TRBD1 (6 bases). The CDR3 has 13 amino acids. Trimming took 6 bases from V and 6 from J, leaving 12 bases between them. The CDR3 nucleotides read TGTGCCAGCAGCCCCCCGACAGGTCAGCCCCAGCATTTT. Protein: CASSPPTGQPQHF.

The genes are TRBV6-4 and TRBJ2-3; D gene ambiguous. The CDR3 has 12 amino acids. The ends were cut back, 2 bases at V and 6 bases at J, with 6 bases in the middle. Germline loops: CDR1 MRHNA, CDR2 SNTAGT. This chain's CDR3 is CASSDPTDTQYF. In DNA form, the CDR3 reads TGTGCCAGCAGTGACCCCACGGATACGCAGTATTTT.

The V and J genes are TRBV18 and TRBJ1-3, with D perhaps TRBD1 (5 bases). CDR1 is KGHSH, CDR2 LQKENI, per germline. The CDR3 extends over 16 amino acids. V lost 3 bases, J lost 8 bases, and 20 bases lay in between. The CDR3 region has the DNA TGTGCCAGCTCACCGGTCGAAAATAGGTTGGGACACACCATATATTTT. Its translation: CASSPVENRLGHTIYF.

This clone was recorded once. V and J are TRBV28 and TRBJ1-5, with 9 positions matching TRBD1. V was clipped by 6 bases and J by 6 bases; unmatched bases: 9. CDR3 length equals 15 residues. The V gene's germline CDR1 is MDHEN and CDR2 SYDVKM. CDR3 residues: CASRSGTGYSQPQHF. CDR3 in DNA: TGTGCCAGCAGATCCGGGACAGGGTATAGTCAGCCCCAGCATTTT.

The chain uses TRBV10-2 and TRBJ2-1; the match to TRBD2 covers 10 bases. The CDR3 contains 14 residues. J gave up 5 bases and V 6 bases, and 4 bases lay outside the gene matches. Germline V gene data show CDR1 as WSHSY and CDR2 as SAAADI. CDR3 protein: CASRIAGGNNEQFF. In nucleotides, the CDR3 is TGCGCCAGCAGAATAGCGGGGGGCAACAATGAGCAGTTCTTC.

This clone was picked up one time. The chain carries TRBV6-1 and TRBJ2-3; D gene ambiguous. Trimming stripped 2 bases from V and 14 bases from J, with 8 bases between. This CDR3 spans 10 amino acids. Germline loops: CDR1 MNHNS, CDR2 SASEGT. The CDR3 protein is CASSEPGLYF. CDR3 coding DNA: TGTGCCAGCAGTGAACCTGGCCTGTATTTT.

In this sample, this clone turned up a few times. The chain employs TRBV3-1 (or the pseudogene TRBV3-2) and TRBJ2-4, with D possibly being TRBD2 (6 bases). V was clipped by 8 bases and J by 8 bases, with 10 bases between them. CDR3 length: 11 residues. CDR1 LGHDT and CDR2 YNNKEL come from the germline V gene (reference sequence). The CDR3 sequence: CASGSGDIQYF. The CDR3 DNA reads TGTGCCAGCGGGTCGGGAGACATTCAGTACTTC.

The CDR3 DNA is TGTGCCACCCTCCCGTCGGGGCTTGTGTCTAATGAAAAACTGTTTTTT. Protein: CATLPSGLVSNEKLFF. The chain is built from TRBV28 and TRBJ1-4; a possible D gene is TRBD1 (5 bases). Trimming cost V 10 bases and J 3 bases, with 21 bases left between them. Germline V gene sequence: CDR1 MDHEN, CDR2 SYDVKM. The CDR3 extends over 16 amino acids. Based on the CDR3 plus reference TRBV28 and TRBJ1-4, the full variable domain is DVKVTQSSRYLVKRTGEKVFLECVQDMDHENMFWYRQDPGLGLRLIYFSYDVKMKEKGDIPEGYSVSREKKERFSLILESASTNQTSMYLCATLPSGLVSNEKLFFGSGTQLSVL.

This clone was recorded a few times. CDR3 amino acids: CASSLDSVGETQYF. The CDR3 coding sequence is TGCGCCAGCAGCCTCGACTCGGTAGGGGAGACCCAGTACTTC. The gene calls are TRBV5-1 and TRBJ2-5; D uncertain. CDR3 length equals 14 residues. Germline values: CDR1 SGHRS, CDR2 YFSETQ. V was cut by 4 bases and J by 5 bases, with 15 bases left in between. Variable domain in full (rest from reference TRBV5-1 and TRBJ2-5): KAGVTQTPRYLIKTRGQQVTLSCSPISGHRSVSWYQQTPGQGLQFLFEYFSETQRNKGNFPGRFSGRQFSNSRSEMNVSTLELGDSALYLCASSLDSVGETQYFGPGTRLLVL.

This clone was observed a single time. The V gene is TRBV5-6, the J gene TRBJ1-3; no clear D. V was clipped by 0 bases and J by 11 bases, with 12 bases between them. The CDR3 is 13 amino acids. The germline gives CDR1 SGHDT, CDR2 YYEEEE. The CDR3 reads CASSLDDGYAIYF. In nucleotides, the CDR3 is TGTGCCAGCAGCTTGGACGACGGTTACGCCATATATTTT.

This rearrangement joins TRBV28 to TRBJ1-2; tentative D call: TRBD1 (6 bases). The CDR3 extends over 13 amino acids. Deletions cut 6 bases from V and 4 bases from J, with 12 bases between. CDR1 is MDHEN and CDR2 is SYDVKM in the germline V gene. CDR3 sequence: CASRPGGAYGYTF. The CDR3 nucleotides read TGTGCCAGCAGGCCCGGGGGGGCCTATGGCTACACCTTC.

V gene TRBV18 combines with J gene TRBJ1-5, with 9 positions matching TRBD1. The V segment lost 4 bases and the J segment 7 bases; nucleotides outside the gene matches: 11. The germline V gene has CDR1 KGHSH and CDR2 LQKENI. CDR3 length: 16 amino acids. As DNA, the CDR3 is TGTGCCAGCTCACAACAGGGGGCCACAGTTTCGCAGCCCCAGCATTTT. It codes for CASSQQGATVSQPQHF.

The rearrangement uses TRBV19 and TRBJ2-7; either TRBD1 or TRBD2 may supply D (5 bases each). Deletions cut 7 bases from V and 5 bases from J, with 15 bases between. The CDR3 sequence is 13 residues long. Germline CDR1 and CDR2: LNHDA and SQIVND (reference sequence). In DNA, the CDR3 is TGTGCCAGTAATAGGGCAGGGAGCCACGAGCAGTACTTC. It yields the protein CASNRAGSHEQYF.

The chain has TRBV28 and TRBJ2-3, with D perhaps TRBD1 or TRBD2 (5 bases each). The germline V gene has CDR1 MDHEN and CDR2 SYDVKM. The CDR3 is made up of 16 amino acids. The V gene lost 10 bases and the J gene lost 2 bases, with 22 bases spanning the gap. In nucleotides, the CDR3 is TGTGCCACCCTCCCCGCCGGGACCGCATACACAGATACGCAGTATTTT. This encodes CATLPAGTAYTDTQYF. Full variable domain (remainder filled in from reference TRBV28 and TRBJ2-3): DVKVTQSSRYLVKRTGEKVFLECVQDMDHENMFWYRQDPGLGLRLIYFSYDVKMKEKGDIPEGYSVSREKKERFSLILESASTNQTSMYLCATLPAGTAYTDTQYFGPGTRLTVL.

The V gene is TRBV28, the J gene TRBJ1-3; D perhaps matches TRBD1 (5 bases). Trimming removed 8 bases from V and 0 bases from J, with 8 bases in between. The CDR3 sequence is 13 residues long. Germline V gene data show CDR1 as MDHEN and CDR2 as SYDVKM. CDR3 protein: CASGGVSGNTIYF. The CDR3 bases are TGTGCCAGCGGGGGGGTCTCTGGAAACACCATATATTTT. Variable domain in full (rest from reference TRBV28 and TRBJ1-3): DVKVTQSSRYLVKRTGEKVFLECVQDMDHENMFWYRQDPGLGLRLIYFSYDVKMKEKGDIPEGYSVSREKKERFSLILESASTNQTSMYLCASGGVSGNTIYFGEGSWLTVV.

This clone was recorded only once. The chain recombines TRBV6-1 with TRBJ1-2; a possible D gene is TRBD1 (5 bases). The germline V gene encodes CDR1 MNHNS and CDR2 SASEGT. There are 15 residues in the CDR3. Trimming took 0 bases from V and 8 from J, leaving 16 bases between them. The CDR3 DNA is TGTGCCAGCAGTGAAGCGGGGGGACTGAGCTTCGGCTACACCTTC. This gives the protein CASSEAGGLSFGYTF.

V gene TRBV11-2 combines with J gene TRBJ2-1; D may be TRBD2 (5 bases). The CDR3 is 13 amino acids. The V gene lost 4 bases and the J gene lost 4 bases, with 8 bases spanning the gap. CDR1 and CDR2 (germline): SGHAT, FQNNGV. CDR3 in amino acids: CASSSGFYNEQFF. The CDR3 nucleotides read TGTGCCAGCAGCTCGGGATTTTACAATGAGCAGTTCTTC.

This rearrangement joins TRBV5-6 to TRBJ1-5; 9 bases agree with TRBD1. Trimming at V came to 4 bases and at J to 5 bases, leaving 10 bases not matched to a gene. The CDR3 is 16 residues long. Germline V gene sequence: CDR1 SGHDT, CDR2 YYEEEE. CDR3 sequence: CASSERTGANDQPQHF. The CDR3 bases are TGTGCCAGCAGCGAGAGGACAGGGGCGAATGATCAGCCCCAGCATTTT.

J is TRBJ1-4 and V is TRBV7-2; D unresolved. V lost 0 bases to trimming and J lost 4 bases, with 6 bases between them. CDR3 size: 14 residues. CDR1 and CDR2 (germline): SGHTA, FQGNSA. The CDR3 loop reads CASSLATLNEKLFF. The CDR3 DNA reads TGTGCCAGCAGCTTAGCGACCCTTAATGAAAAACTGTTTTTT. Full variable domain (remainder filled in from reference TRBV7-2 and TRBJ1-4): GAGVSQSPSNKVTEKGKDVELRCDPISGHTALYWYRQSLGQGLEFLIYFQGNSAPDKSGLPSDRFSAERTGGSVSTLTIQRTQQEDSAVYLCASSLATLNEKLFFGSGTQLSVL.

The table lists this clone with a count of one. Other DNA sequences in the sample encode the same CDR3. This sequence joins TRBV6-5 and TRBJ2-1; D unresolved. Germline V gene data show CDR1 as MNHEY and CDR2 as SVGAGI. The CDR3 covers 11 residues. V lost 2 bases and J 10 bases, leaving 6 bases between the germline ends. CDR3 in amino acids: CASSYGWEQFF. Here the CDR3 DNA reads TGTGCCAGCAGTTACGGGTGGGAGCAGTTCTTC.

The rearrangement uses TRBV9 and TRBJ1-6, with no clear D. This CDR3 spans 14 amino acids. Germline CDR1 SGDLS, CDR2 YYNGEE. Deletions cut 2 bases from V and 0 bases from J, with 3 bases between. CDR3 bases: TGTGCCAGCAGCGTGAGCTCCTATAATTCACCCCTCCACTTT. It is translated as CASSVSSYNSPLHF. Based on the CDR3 plus reference TRBV9 and TRBJ1-6, the full variable domain is DSGVTQTPKHLITATGQRVTLRCSPRSGDLSVYWYQQSLDQGLQFLIQYYNGEERAKGNILERFSAQQFPDLHSELNLSSLELGDSALYFCASSVSSYNSPLHFGNGTRLTVT.

The chain carries TRBV12-3 or TRBV12-4 and TRBJ1-2; D gene unclear. Between the trimmed V and J ends, which lost 5 bases and 4 bases, there was a span of 11 bases. This CDR3 contains 13 residues. The CDR3 DNA reads as TGTGCCAGCAGTCCCCGCAGGTTCTATGGCTACACCTTC. Protein sequence: CASSPRRFYGYTF.

J is TRBJ2-1 and V is TRBV12-3 or TRBV12-4, with D perhaps matching TRBD2 (5 bases). The CDR3 is 13 residues long. V gave up 3 bases and J gave up 4 bases, with 7 bases separating them. The CDR3 bases are TGTGCCAGCAGTTTGAGGGAGTACAATGAGCAGTTCTTC. As protein: CASSLREYNEQFF.

V is TRBV30 and J is TRBJ2-5; D not certain. This CDR3 spans 13 amino acids. Germline CDR1 is GTSNPN and CDR2 is SVGIG (reference sequence). V shed 0 bases and J shed 3 bases, with 8 bases lying between them. CDR3 nucleotide sequence: TGTGCCTGGAGTGTGATAGAGAAAGAGACCCAGTACTTC. Amino acid sequence: CAWSVIEKETQYF.